The T cell receptor (beta chain) under discussion was sequenced for a study of cytomegalovirus exposure and HLA in healthy donors. Here immunoSEQ multiplex PCR was the method, and the copy in TCRdb shows in-frame clones only, minus some. This sample has 170,000 or so clones, with less than 85% found just once. This CDR3 is built from 13 residues. Trimming pared 4 bases from V and 5 bases from J, leaving 11 bases between. Germline lookup yields CDR1 MNHNY and CDR2 SVGAGI (reference sequence). This clone was counted a single time. Antigen specificity is unknown. Study-wide findings and caveats: The study flagged some 170 TCR beta chains as cytomegalovirus-associated. In the roughly 120 validation repertoires, roughly 94% of cluster scores exceeded 0, per a later analysis. In vitro checks showed that a few CMV-associated chains really do target CMV antigens.

This sequence was found in a man aged 18 to 30 in good health and CMV-seropositive. The chain links TRBV6-6 to TRBJ1-1; the D gene is possibly TRBD1 (6 bases). Sequencing was performed on PBMCs. CDR3 coding DNA: TGTGCCAGCAGTTCAGGGGCGAGTACTGAAGCTTTCTTT. Translation: CASSSGASTEAFF.